What follows is one TCR beta chain and its context. Its specificity is not known. Total RNA (approximately 500 ng) served as template for TCR beta cDNA synthesis primed by a constant-region primer. Three nested multiplex PCR rounds, a slightly modified ARM-PCR, produced the libraries for TCR beta. TCRdb redid the calling of the multiplex PCR reads with MiXCR, one entry per CDR3 protein. The sample includes about 210,000 distinct CDR3 sequences, 85% seen only once; the top ten take 15% to 20%. This specimen belongs to a study of tumor-infiltrating lymphocytes in primary liver carcinoma. Taking about 17-33 mg of unsorted bulk tissue, the authors co-extracted RNA and DNA. Histology found more than 90% viable tumor cells per sample. Whole-study results and caveats: Lesser overlap characterized tumor-adjacent and tumor-blood pairs relative to tumor region pairs. Only about 7.5-24% of top clones showed up in all five tumor regions.

Sample: tumor tissue from primary liver carcinoma. This TCR came from a man in his forties with primary liver carcinoma and hepatitis B virus infection.

Here the CDR3 DNA reads TGTGCCAGCAGTCCCAGGGATGACACTGAAGCTTTCTTT. Protein product: CASSPRDDTEAFF. The genes are TRBV12-3 or TRBV12-4 and TRBJ1-1, with D possibly TRBD1 on 5 matching bases. Between the trimmed V and J ends, which lost 5 bases and 3 bases, there was a span of 10 bases. The CDR3 totals 13 residues.